The 21 T cell receptor beta chains below were found in one sample sequenced in a study of blood T cell repertoires in COVID-19. Profiling relied on immunoSEQ multiplex PCR, and the TCRdb table lists in-frame clones only, not all of them. The sample yields approximately 94,000 clones, 85% to 90% seen once. The sample comprised peripheral blood. These TCRs come from a human donor in a cohort sampled during active COVID-19.

J is TRBJ2-2 and V is TRBV2; 12 bases are a match to TRBD2. Germline V gives CDR1 SNHLY, CDR2 FYNNEI. J gave up 7 bases and V 4 bases, and 4 bases lay outside the gene matches. The CDR3 runs 15 residues. The chain's CDR3 is CASSGTSGVSGELFF. DNA for the CDR3: TGTGCCAGCAGTGGGACTAGCGGGGTGAGCGGGGAGCTGTTTTTT.

Details on this clone: A read error may produce the germline difference seen at one junction end. The CDR3 nucleotides are TGTGCCAGCAAAGAGGAGGGAAGGAACTCCGGGGAGCTGTTTTTT. Translated: CASKEEGRNSGELFF. The chain carries TRBV6-4 and TRBJ2-2; a possible D gene is TRBD2 (6 bases). Germline loops: CDR1 MRHNA, CDR2 SNTAGT. The CDR3 has 15 amino acids.

The V gene is TRBV9, the J gene TRBJ1-1; D is ambiguous. This CDR3 has 16 residues. Germline V lookup: CDR1 SGDLS, CDR2 YYNGEE. V was trimmed by 3 bases and J by 0 bases, leaving 15 bases between them. This CDR3 reads CASSASGGGMNTEAFF. CDR3 nucleotide sequence: TGTGCCAGCAGCGCCTCCGGCGGAGGGATGAACACTGAAGCTTTCTTT.

The rearrangement links TRBV5-6 to TRBJ2-7, with 7 positions matching TRBD1. V shed 3 bases and J 3 bases; nucleotides not matched to a gene: 6. The CDR3 covers 14 residues. Germline V gives CDR1 SGHDT, CDR2 YYEEEE. The CDR3 here is CASSSTGVFYEQYF. The CDR3, as DNA: TGTGCCAGCAGCTCCACAGGGGTGTTCTACGAGCAGTACTTC.

This clone was observed a few times. The chain is built from TRBV7-8 and TRBJ1-6, with 7 bases identical to TRBD1. The CDR3 runs to 16 residues. With 5 bases clipped from V and 4 bases from J, the junction kept 8 bases outside the gene matches. Germline CDR1 reads SGHVS; CDR2 reads FQNEAQ. In nucleotides, the CDR3 is TGTGCCAGCAGCCCCCTGATGGGACAGTATAATTCACCCCTCCACTTT. This encodes CASSPLMGQYNSPLHF.

The genes are TRBV9 and TRBJ2-2; D ambiguous. This CDR3 has 12 amino acids. CDR1 and CDR2 from the germline V gene are SGDLS and YYNGEE. The V and J ends lost 4 bases and 3 bases respectively, with 4 bases between them. The CDR3 nucleotides are TGTGCCAGCAGCTCTCACACCGGGGAGCTGTTTTTT. Amino acid sequence: CASSSHTGELFF.

The genes are TRBV5-6 and TRBJ2-5, with D tentatively TRBD2 (5 bases). CDR3 length equals 15 residues. Trimming pared 0 bases from V and 5 bases from J, leaving 14 bases between. CDR1 is SGHDT and CDR2 is YYEEEE in the germline V gene. This CDR3 is CASSLEVRGFETQYF. CDR3 DNA sequence: TGTGCCAGCAGCTTGGAGGTTCGGGGATTCGAGACCCAGTACTTC.

This clone came up once. The chain combines TRBV7-2 with TRBJ1-5; D may be TRBD1 (5 bases). Looked up from germline, CDR1 is SGHTA and CDR2 is FQGNSA. CDR3 length equals 15 residues. The V gene lost 1 base and the J gene lost 4 bases, with 11 bases spanning the gap. The DNA for the CDR3 is TGTGCCAGCAGCTTAGTGGGCCAGGGAAATCAGCCCCAGCATTTT. Protein sequence: CASSLVGQGNQPQHF.

The chain couples TRBV4-1 to TRBJ2-3, with 7 bases that match TRBD2. Trimming at V came to 3 bases and at J to 4 bases, leaving 19 bases not matched to a gene. The germline CDR1 and CDR2 sequences are MGHRA and YSYEKL. The CDR3 sequence is 19 residues long. The CDR3 region has the DNA TGCGCCAGCAGCCACTTGACCAGTCGGGGCGGGGGATTTGCAGATACGCAGTATTTT. Amino acid sequence: CASSHLTSRGGGFADTQYF.

DNA of the CDR3: TGTGCCAGCAGCCCGCTCCGTACCGGGACAGGGAACAATTCACCCCTCCACTTT. Its protein product is CASSPLRTGTGNNSPLHF. V and J are TRBV3-1 (or the pseudogene TRBV3-2) and TRBJ1-6; the match to TRBD1 covers 9 bases. There are 18 residues in the CDR3. In germline, CDR1 is LGHDT, CDR2 YNNKEL (reference sequence). The J segment lost 7 bases and the V segment lost 4 bases, leaving 14 bases of the junction unmatched.

The chain couples TRBV30 to TRBJ1-1; D gene unclear. Germline V gene lookup returns CDR1 GTSNPN and CDR2 SVGIG (reference sequence). V dropped 4 bases and J dropped 4 bases, with 22 bases sitting between them. The CDR3 contains 16 residues. The CDR3 is CAWTNTGDFLRTEAFF. Here the CDR3 DNA reads TGTGCCTGGACCAACACCGGGGATTTCCTGCGCACTGAAGCTTTCTTT.

The chain recombines TRBV27 with TRBJ2-3; no reliable D call. V was shortened by 5 bases and J by 5 bases, with 11 bases between the two germline ends. The CDR3 has 13 amino acids. Germline V gene lookup returns CDR1 MNHEY and CDR2 SMNVEV (reference sequence). The CDR3 sequence is CASSELGLDTQYF. CDR3 coding DNA: TGTGCCAGCAGTGAGCTAGGTTTAGATACGCAGTATTTT.

This chain uses TRBV7-2 with TRBJ2-6; 8 bases align to TRBD1. The V segment lost 7 bases and the J segment 2 bases; nucleotides outside the gene matches: 13. Germline V gene sequence: CDR1 SGHTA, CDR2 FQGNSA. There are 18 residues in the CDR3. CDR3 nucleotides: TGTGCCAGCACCCCCCCCCTGCAGGGGGCTACTGGGGCCAACGTCCTGACTTTC. Amino acids: CASTPPLQGATGANVLTF.

This clone has only one observation. This CDR3 is CAVAGTEDYGYTF. For the CDR3, the DNA is TGTGCCGTGGCCGGGACAGAGGACTATGGCTACACCTTC. The chain joins TRBV10-3 to TRBJ1-2; TRBD1 agrees at 7 bases. The germline CDR1 and CDR2 sequences are ENHRY and SYGVKD. The CDR3 length is 13 residues. V shed 11 bases, J shed 3 bases, and the junction held 9 bases outside the gene matches.

The chain recombines TRBV4-1 with TRBJ2-7; TRBD2 matches 9 bases. This CDR3 contains 19 residues. V was clipped by 0 bases and J by 3 bases; unmatched bases: 15. The germline gives CDR1 MGHRA, CDR2 YSYEKL. The CDR3 protein is CASSQELGLAGFQGYEQYF. CDR3 DNA: TGCGCCAGCAGCCAAGAATTAGGGCTAGCGGGGTTTCAAGGCTACGAGCAGTACTTC.

This chain links TRBV7-2 with TRBJ1-2; no reliable D call. Germline CDR1 SGHTA, CDR2 FQGNSA. The V end was cut by 2 bases, the J end by 8 bases, with 12 bases between. This CDR3 spans 13 amino acids. The CDR3 nucleotides read TGTGCCAGCAGCTTAAGGTCAGCGGGCGGCTACACCTTC. The encoded protein is CASSLRSAGGYTF.

The CDR3 sequence is CASSNAGGIETQYF. DNA for the CDR3: TGTGCCAGTAGTAATGCGGGAGGGATAGAGACCCAGTACTTC. This chain connects TRBV19 to TRBJ2-5, with 9 bases lining up with TRBD2. The junction had 4 bases not matched to a gene; V was cut back by 4 bases and J by 4 bases. CDR1 and CDR2 from the germline V gene are LNHDA and SQIVND (reference sequence). This CDR3 has 14 amino acids.

V usage is TRBV12-5 and J usage is TRBJ2-5; no clear D. The CDR3 totals 15 residues. Germline V gene data show CDR1 as LGHNT and CDR2 as FRNRAP. V was cut by 2 bases and J by 4 bases, with 14 bases left in between. Here the CDR3 DNA reads TGTGCTAGTGGTTTGAGCGCTGGGTTCGGAGAGACCCAGTACTTC. Encoded protein: CASGLSAGFGETQYF.

This clone was seen more than once but under ten times. The CDR3 DNA reads as TGTGCCAGCTCACCCAACACAGGAGACTACACCTTC. Its translation is CASSPNTGDYTF. The chain joins TRBV18 to TRBJ1-2; D might be TRBD1 (5 bases). From germline, CDR1 is KGHSH and CDR2 LQKENI. Deletions cut 3 bases from V and 10 bases from J, with 12 bases between. The length of the CDR3 is 12 residues.

The rearrangement joins TRBV12-5 to TRBJ1-4, with 10 bases lining up with TRBD1. The CDR3 runs to 13 residues. J was trimmed by 5 bases and V by 6 bases; bases with no gene match: 0. Germline V gene data show CDR1 as LGHNT and CDR2 as FRNRAP. The CDR3 sequence: CASGGQGNEKLFF. The DNA for the CDR3 is TGTGCTAGTGGGGGACAGGGGAATGAAAAACTGTTTTTT.

The V gene is TRBV12-3 or TRBV12-4, the J gene TRBJ1-1, with D possibly being TRBD1 (5 bases). V lost 7 bases, J lost 11 bases, and 20 bases lay in between. CDR3 length equals 13 residues. For the CDR3, the DNA is TGTGCCAGCACCCAGGGAGGGTTTTCAGGTGCTTTCTTT. It translates to CASTQGGFSGAFF.